Following are 6 T cell receptor beta chains from one sample sequenced in a study of blood T cell repertoires in COVID-19. Clones were sequenced by immunoSEQ multiplex PCR, and TCRdb holds only the in-frame ones, with some missing. Of over 95,000 clones listed, 85% are singletons. The material sequenced was peripheral blood. Receptors were obtained from a human donor in a cohort sampled during active COVID-19.

V gene TRBV7-9 combines with J gene TRBJ2-5, with D possibly being TRBD2 (5 bases). Germline loops: CDR1 SEHNR, CDR2 FQNEAQ (reference sequence). Between the trimmed V and J ends, which lost 5 bases and 4 bases, there was a span of 17 bases. The CDR3 has 15 residues. The CDR3 sequence: CASSPLPGVVETQYF. The CDR3 DNA reads TGTGCCAGCAGCCCCCTCCCCGGGGTTGTAGAGACCCAGTACTTC.

The chain combines TRBV11-2 with TRBJ2-1; perhaps TRBD1 as D (6 bases). With 2 bases removed from V and 3 bases from J, the gap between germline ends came to 11 bases. The germline gives CDR1 SGHAT, CDR2 FQNNGV. The CDR3 is 15 amino acids. The CDR3 sequence: CASSLLQGSYNEQFF. The DNA for the CDR3 is TGTGCCAGCAGCTTATTACAGGGTAGCTACAATGAGCAGTTCTTC.

This clone was picked up a small number of times. The chain recombines TRBV5-1 with TRBJ1-1; D unresolved. CDR1 and CDR2 (germline): SGHRS, YFSETQ. The CDR3 runs to 14 residues. The germline V and J ends were trimmed by 2 bases and 1 base, with 9 bases remaining between them. CDR3 DNA sequence: TGCGCCAGCAGCTTCCGGGGTGAGAACACTGAAGCTTTCTTT. Its protein product is CASSFRGENTEAFF.

This rearrangement joins TRBV19 to TRBJ2-7, with D perhaps TRBD1 (6 bases). V lost 6 bases and J 3 bases, leaving 18 bases between the germline ends. The CDR3 is made up of 15 amino acids. Per germline, CDR1 LNHDA and CDR2 SQIVND (reference sequence). This CDR3 is CASSPQAGVYYEQYF. Here the CDR3 DNA reads TGTGCCAGTAGCCCTCAGGCAGGGGTTTACTACGAGCAGTACTTC.

The chain recombines TRBV30 with TRBJ1-2, with 7 bases fitting TRBD1. The CDR3 consists of 13 residues. V gave up 2 bases and J gave up 4 bases; unmatched junction bases: 4. Looked up from germline, CDR1 is GTSNPN and CDR2 is SVGIG (reference sequence). The CDR3 nucleotides read TGTGCCTGGAGTCGGGACAGACCCTATGGCTACACCTTC. Amino acids: CAWSRDRPYGYTF. The whole variable domain, remainder taken from reference TRBV30 and TRBJ1-2, is SQTIHQWPATLVQPVGSPLSLECTVEGTSNPNLYWYRQAAGRGLQLLFYSVGIGQISSEVPQNLSASRPQDRQFILSSKKLLLSDSGFYLCAWSRDRPYGYTFGSGTRLTVV.

At least ten counts were recorded for this clone. The chain is built from TRBV19 and TRBJ2-2; D may be TRBD2 (5 bases). Germline-derived CDR1 and CDR2 are LNHDA and SQIVND (reference sequence). Between the trimmed V and J ends, which lost 3 bases and 4 bases, there was a span of 18 bases. The CDR3 has 17 residues. The CDR3 nucleotides are TGTGCCAGTAGTATGAGTTATAAGGTAGCGACCACCGGGGAGCTGTTTTTT. Translated: CASSMSYKVATTGELFF.